This T cell receptor (beta chain) was sequenced in a study of T cell clonotyping in hematopoietic cell transplantation. Study-level points and caveats: Few recipient clonotypes overlapped donors; over 95% were de novo at given depth. Recipient TCR diversity dropped after transplant; expanded clonotypes rose from day 30 to 180. No sorting was done, leaving CD4 and CD8 contributions mixed. Graft donor and pretransplant recipient Inverse Simpson Index values predicted broader posttransplant TCR diversity.

J was trimmed by 9 bases and V by 9 bases; bases with no gene match: 4. This CDR3 region has 10 residues. CDR1 MDHEN and CDR2 SYDVKM come from the germline V gene. A remark on this clone: Its antigen is not known.

Sequenced by immunoSEQ multiplex PCR; TCRdb stores in-frame clones only, minus some. The repertoire holds 27,000 or so clones, with approximately 94% as singletons. The chain combines TRBV28 with TRBJ1-2; 7 bases map to TRBD1. This clonotype was sampled from a man in his forties or fifties in good health. Some clones in this sample may be carry-over from other donors' samples. Specimen: peripheral blood mononuclear cells. DNA for the CDR3: TGTGCCAGTCGGGACAGTCGCTACACCTTC. Its translation is CASRDSRYTF.